Presented here are 32 T cell receptor beta chains from one specimen sequenced in a study of blood T cell repertoires in COVID-19. TCRdb keeps only in-frame clones here, not all; method: immunoSEQ multiplex PCR. This sample has roughly 330,000 clones, with 70% to 90% found just once. Material for sequencing was PBMCs or T cells enriched from blood (not recorded which). Receptor source: a woman in her twenties or thirties who had recovered from COVID-19.

The chain carries TRBV6-1 and TRBJ1-1; D is unresolved. The CDR3 is 14 residues long. Trimming pared 1 base from V and 7 bases from J, leaving 13 bases between. The germline CDR1 and CDR2 sequences are MNHNS and SASEGT. CDR3 residues: CASSEVVESIEAFF. CDR3 bases: TGTGCCAGCAGTGAAGTCGTAGAGAGTATTGAAGCTTTCTTT.

V usage is TRBV4-3 and J usage is TRBJ2-5; TRBD1 matches at 11 bases. Germline CDR1 and CDR2: LGHNA and YSLEER. The CDR3 is 15 residues long. V dropped 3 bases and J dropped 5; count of bases not matched to a gene: 5. CDR3 coding DNA: TGCGCCAGCAGCCACAGGACAGGGGGCGGGGAGACCCAGTACTTC. Its protein is CASSHRTGGGETQYF.

V is TRBV10-3 and J is TRBJ1-1, with TRBD1 matching 7 bases. CDR1 and CDR2 from the germline V gene are ENHRY and SYGVKD. The V segment lost 2 bases and the J segment 4 bases; nucleotides outside the gene matches: 10. The CDR3 has 16 residues. The CDR3 sequence: CAISEPLTGVGTEAFF. As DNA, the CDR3 is TGTGCCATCAGTGAGCCGCTTACAGGGGTGGGCACTGAAGCTTTCTTT.

The rearrangement uses TRBV5-6 and TRBJ2-7, with 7 nucleotides matching TRBD2. The V gene end was trimmed by 0 bases and the J gene end by 0 bases; junction bases not matched to a gene: 3. This CDR3 contains 15 residues. Germline lookup yields CDR1 SGHDT and CDR2 YYEEEE. CDR3 in DNA: TGTGCCAGCAGCTTGGCGGGGGGTCCCTCCTACGAGCAGTACTTC. Residues: CASSLAGGPSYEQYF.

The rearrangement links TRBV28 to TRBJ2-5; D remains ambiguous. Trimming removed 3 bases at V and 0 bases at J, with 11 bases between. In germline, CDR1 is MDHEN, CDR2 SYDVKM. The CDR3 loop spans 15 amino acids. The CDR3 nucleotides are TGTGCCAGCAGTTTGAAAGCGTGGTACCAAGAGACCCAGTACTTC. The encoded protein is CASSLKAWYQETQYF.

This chain links TRBV28 with TRBJ1-4; 8 bases are a match to TRBD1. CDR1 is MDHEN and CDR2 is SYDVKM in the germline V gene. CDR3 length: 14 residues. With 3 bases clipped from V and 4 bases from J, the junction kept 1 base outside the gene matches. The CDR3 is CASSFDRGNEKLFF. The CDR3 DNA is TGTGCCAGCAGTTTCGACAGGGGTAATGAAAAACTGTTTTTT.

Comments on this clone: This sample includes further DNA sequences coding for the same CDR3. The V call is TRBV3-1 (or the pseudogene TRBV3-2), the J call TRBJ1-1; D is uncertain. This CDR3 is built from 14 residues. The germline CDR1 and CDR2 sequences are LGHDT and YNNKEL (reference sequence). The ends were cut back, 3 bases at V and 2 bases at J, with 10 bases in the middle. The CDR3 coding sequence is TGTGCCAGCAGCCAGGTTCGGGGTAACACTGAAGCTTTCTTT. Translation gives CASSQVRGNTEAFF.

This chain links TRBV5-6 with TRBJ1-2; the D gene is possibly TRBD1 (6 bases). Trimming pared 0 bases from V and 4 bases from J, leaving 16 bases between. This CDR3 has 16 residues. CDR1 and CDR2 (germline): SGHDT, YYEEEE. The CDR3: CASSLEGRGLLYGYTF. CDR3 bases: TGTGCCAGCAGCTTGGAAGGCAGGGGCCTTCTCTATGGCTACACCTTC. The full variable domain, completed using reference TRBV5-6 and TRBJ1-2, is DAGVTQSPTHLIKTRGQQVTLRCSPKSGHDTVSWYQQALGQGPQFIFQYYEEEERQRGNFPDRFSGHQFPNYSSELNVNALLLGDSALYLCASSLEGRGLLYGYTFGSGTRLTVV.

J is TRBJ1-5 and V is TRBV6-2 or TRBV6-3; D not certain. This CDR3 spans 14 amino acids. Trimming stripped 2 bases from V and 1 base from J, with 6 bases between. Looked up from germline, CDR1 is MNHEY and CDR2 is SVGEGT. CDR3 bases: TGTGCCAGCAGTTACGGTCAGAGCAATCAGCCCCAGCATTTT. It yields the protein CASSYGQSNQPQHF.

The chain couples TRBV28 to TRBJ2-2; TRBD1 is a possible D gene (5 bases). The ends were cut back, 1 base at V and 6 bases at J, with 9 bases in the middle. This CDR3 has 14 amino acids. Germline CDR1 and CDR2: MDHEN and SYDVKM. CDR3 in DNA: TGTGCCAGCAGTTTATATGGCAGGGCCGGGGAGCTGTTTTTT. Amino acid sequence: CASSLYGRAGELFF.

CDR3 sequence reads: CASTLVGGETEAFF. The CDR3 DNA follows: TGCGCCAGCACCCTGGTAGGGGGCGAAACTGAAGCTTTCTTT. V usage is TRBV5-1 and J usage is TRBJ1-1; 7 bases line up with TRBD1. J lost 5 bases, V lost 6 bases, and 10 bases had no gene match. CDR1 and CDR2 (germline): SGHRS, YFSETQ. CDR3 length: 14 residues.

This chain joins TRBV18 and TRBJ1-2; the match to TRBD1 covers 7 bases. Germline V lookup: CDR1 KGHSH, CDR2 LQKENI. After removal of 0 bases from V and 7 bases from J, the junction contained 8 bases not matched to a gene. This CDR3 is built from 15 residues. Written as DNA, the CDR3 is TGTGCCAGCTCACCACCGAGGGGGCGAAAAGGTGGCTACACCTTC. The encoded protein is CASSPPRGRKGGYTF.

This rearrangement joins TRBV6-1 to TRBJ2-4, with D hard to call. Trimming cost V 0 bases and J 2 bases, with 8 bases left between them. The CDR3 contains 15 residues. Germline CDR1 MNHNS, CDR2 SASEGT. The CDR3 sequence: CASSEAYNSKNIQYF. DNA for the CDR3: TGTGCCAGCAGTGAAGCTTATAATTCCAAAAACATTCAGTACTTC.

The chain links TRBV7-2 to TRBJ1-3; D gene ambiguous. Between the trimmed V and J ends, which lost 5 bases and 7 bases, there was a span of 9 bases. CDR3 size: 12 residues. Germline assignment: CDR1 SGHTA and CDR2 FQGNSA. The CDR3 coding sequence is TGTGCCAGCAGCCCTCCGGTTAACACCATATATTTT. This translates into CASSPPVNTIYF. Using reference TRBV7-2 and TRBJ1-3 for the parts outside the CDR3, the full variable domain is GAGVSQSPSNKVTEKGKDVELRCDPISGHTALYWYRQSLGQGLEFLIYFQGNSAPDKSGLPSDRFSAERTGGSVSTLTIQRTQQEDSAVYLCASSPPVNTIYFGEGSWLTVV.

The chain links TRBV19 to TRBJ2-3, with D possibly being TRBD2 (5 bases). Trimming pared 4 bases from V and 4 bases from J, leaving 18 bases between. Germline V lookup: CDR1 LNHDA, CDR2 SQIVND (reference sequence). This CDR3 comprises 16 residues. The chain's CDR3 is CASSKSSPGHADTQYF. The CDR3 bases are TGTGCCAGTAGTAAGTCTAGCCCCGGGCATGCAGATACGCAGTATTTT.

The chain carries TRBV11-2 and TRBJ2-3; a weak D match, TRBD2 (5 bases). The CDR3 is made up of 13 amino acids. V lost 5 bases to trimming and J lost 8 bases, with 14 bases between them. Germline CDR1 reads SGHAT; CDR2 reads FQNNGV. CDR3 protein: CASSRVSAGTQYF. The CDR3 nucleotides read TGTGCCAGCAGCCGCGTGTCCGCGGGTACGCAGTATTTT.

This rearrangement joins TRBV28 to TRBJ1-1; D is uncertain. The germline V and J ends were trimmed by 1 base and 8 bases, with 11 bases remaining between them. The V gene's germline CDR1 is MDHEN and CDR2 SYDVKM. The length of the CDR3 is 13 residues. CDR3 coding DNA: TGTGCCAGCAGTTTATATTTTTACAGCGAAGCTTTCTTT. Amino acid sequence: CASSLYFYSEAFF.

The V gene is TRBV6-1, the J gene TRBJ1-5, with TRBD1 matching over 10 bases. The V segment lost 1 base and the J segment 6 bases; nucleotides outside the gene matches: 9. CDR3 length equals 17 residues. Per germline, CDR1 MNHNS and CDR2 SASEGT. The CDR3 loop reads CASSEEPGTGVSQPQHF. DNA of the CDR3: TGTGCCAGCAGTGAAGAACCCGGGACAGGGGTGAGTCAGCCCCAGCATTTT.

This clone was detected a few times. This rearrangement joins TRBV4-2 to TRBJ2-1; 7 nucleotides agree with TRBD1. Germline V gene sequence: CDR1 LGHNA, CDR2 YNFKEQ. V lost 0 bases, J lost 3 bases, and 2 bases stayed unmatched. CDR3 length: 15 amino acids. Written as DNA, the CDR3 is TGTGCCAGCAGCCAAGAACCAGGGGGCTACAATGAGCAGTTCTTC. Its translation: CASSQEPGGYNEQFF.

This clone was picked up a small number of times. This chain joins TRBV4-1 and TRBJ2-1, with TRBD2 matching 12 bases. CDR1 and CDR2 from the germline V gene are MGHRA and YSYEKL. The J segment lost 7 bases and the V segment lost 1 base, leaving 8 bases of the junction unmatched. The CDR3 runs 17 residues. CDR3 protein: CASSQGLTSGGMNEQFF. The CDR3 nucleotides read TGCGCCAGCAGCCAAGGGCTGACTAGCGGGGGAATGAATGAGCAGTTCTTC.

The chain couples TRBV19 to TRBJ2-7, with 7 bases identical to TRBD1. Losses at the gene ends were 5 bases for V and 2 bases for J; bases not matched to a gene: 3. Germline V CDR1 and CDR2: LNHDA, SQIVND (reference sequence). The CDR3 loop spans 13 amino acids. CDR3 sequence: CASSATGTYEQYF. In DNA form, the CDR3 reads TGTGCCAGTAGTGCGACAGGGACCTACGAGCAGTACTTC.

This clone was picked up a small number of times. The V call is TRBV10-1, the J call TRBJ1-6; D unresolved. The CDR3 runs 14 residues. Per germline, CDR1 WNHNN and CDR2 SYGVQD (reference sequence). V gave up 6 bases and J gave up 14 bases, with 20 bases separating them. DNA of the CDR3: TGCGCCAGCAGCTCGACCGCCTCGGGAAGGACCCTCCACTTT. Translation: CASSSTASGRTLHF.

This chain links TRBV4-1 with TRBJ1-2; tentatively, D is TRBD1 (6 bases). Germline V gives CDR1 MGHRA, CDR2 YSYEKL. The CDR3 is 15 residues long. The germline V and J ends were trimmed by 7 bases and 3 bases, with 18 bases remaining between them. CDR3: CASNRRAGTYYGYTF. In DNA form, the CDR3 reads TGCGCCAGCAACCGAAGGGCCGGGACATACTATGGCTACACCTTC.

This clone occurred once. J is TRBJ2-5 and V is TRBV7-3; 9 nucleotides agree with TRBD1. Germline lookup yields CDR1 SGHTA and CDR2 FQGTGA. There are 15 residues in the CDR3. Trimming cost V 2 bases and J 2 bases; bases outside gene matches: 3. Here the CDR3 reads CASSLGGQGQETQYF. The CDR3 DNA reads TGTGCCAGCAGCTTAGGAGGACAGGGGCAAGAGACCCAGTACTTC.

The J gene is TRBJ1-2, the V gene TRBV7-9; D possibly corresponds to TRBD1 (5 bases). V lost 3 bases and J 5 bases, leaving 7 bases between the germline ends. CDR1 SEHNR and CDR2 FQNEAQ come from the germline V gene (reference sequence). The CDR3 totals 12 residues. The CDR3 DNA follows: TGTGCCAGCAGCTTGACAGTTTATGGCTACACCTTC. Amino acid sequence: CASSLTVYGYTF. The whole variable domain, remainder taken from reference TRBV7-9 and TRBJ1-2, is DTGVSQNPRHKITKRGQNVTFRCDPISEHNRLYWYRQTLGQGPEFLTYFQNEAQLEKSRLLSDRFSAERPKGSFSTLEIQRTEQGDSAMYLCASSLTVYGYTFGSGTRLTVV.

This chain uses TRBV27 with TRBJ1-1; weak D call: TRBD1 (6 bases). Deletions cut 6 bases from V and 4 bases from J, with 21 bases between. From germline, CDR1 is MNHEY and CDR2 SMNVEV (reference sequence). The CDR3 totals 16 residues. As DNA, the CDR3 is TGTGCCAGCAGCTCTACAGGGCGAGGGTGGTTCACTGAAGCTTTCTTT. Translation gives CASSSTGRGWFTEAFF.

This chain connects TRBV9 to TRBJ1-1, with unresolved D. The CDR3 is made up of 15 amino acids. V lost 0 bases and J lost 5, with 14 bases in between. Germline V gives CDR1 SGDLS, CDR2 YYNGEE. CDR3 residues: CASSVASGSQTEAFF. The DNA for the CDR3 is TGTGCCAGCAGCGTAGCTTCCGGGTCCCAGACTGAAGCTTTCTTT.

This sequence joins TRBV4-2 and TRBJ2-7, with 7 bases aligning to TRBD2. From germline, CDR1 is LGHNA and CDR2 YNFKEQ. The CDR3 extends over 15 amino acids. V shed 0 bases, J shed 4 bases, and the junction held 6 bases outside the gene matches. CDR3 bases: TGTGCCAGCAGCCAAGATCCGGGGCGGGGGTACGAGCAGTACTTC. Its translation: CASSQDPGRGYEQYF.

V gene TRBV10-3 combines with J gene TRBJ1-1, with D maybe TRBD1 (6 bases). The ends were cut back, 0 bases at V and 1 base at J, with 6 bases in the middle. The CDR3 covers 14 residues. Per the germline V gene, CDR1 is ENHRY and CDR2 is SYGVKD. CDR3: CAISESQGNTEAFF. The CDR3 nucleotides are TGTGCCATCAGTGAGTCACAGGGGAACACTGAAGCTTTCTTT.

The chain combines TRBV5-5 with TRBJ2-3, with TRBD2 identical over 10 bases. There are 16 residues in the CDR3. The J segment lost 0 bases and the V segment lost 0 bases, leaving 1 base of the junction unmatched. Germline V gene data show CDR1 as SGHKS and CDR2 as YYEKEE (reference sequence). The CDR3 DNA is TGTGCCAGCAGCTTGGTACTAGCGGGAAGCACAGATACGCAGTATTTT. Translation: CASSLVLAGSTDTQYF.

This chain uses TRBV19 with TRBJ2-3; D is possibly TRBD1 (5 bases). Germline V gives CDR1 LNHDA, CDR2 SQIVND (reference sequence). The V gene lost 5 bases and the J gene lost 3 bases, with 15 bases spanning the gap. This CDR3 region has 15 residues. The CDR3 sequence: CASSWQGLSTDTQYF. In DNA, the CDR3 is TGTGCCAGTAGTTGGCAGGGCCTGTCTACAGATACGCAGTATTTT.

The chain joins TRBV7-2 to TRBJ2-2; 9 nucleotides line up with TRBD2. Trimming cost V 5 bases and J 7 bases; bases outside gene matches: 5. This CDR3 region has 14 residues. Germline values: CDR1 SGHTA, CDR2 FQGNSA. The CDR3 DNA sequence: TGTGCCAGCAGCCGGGGACTAGCTTACGGGGAGCTGTTTTTT. Protein: CASSRGLAYGELFF.